This T cell receptor beta chain was profiled in a study of cytomegalovirus exposure and HLA in healthy donors (dated by TCRdb to about 2017). With respect to the entire study: An earlier analysis of 587 of the donors reported under 300 Gb of sequence data and 117 million unique TCR beta sequences obtained from roughly 170 million T cells. Approximately 310 gigabases of sequencing data and approximately 85 million unique TCR sequences were included in an early release covering roughly 600 HLA-typed donors. Of the 398 genotyped donors, approximately 80% were placed in the genetic ancestry cluster associated with self-reported Caucasian donors. The study aimed to test whether signatures of past pathogen exposure could be identified by cataloging public T cell receptors. The study used immunosequencing to profile the T cell repertoires of approximately 640 subjects and linked those repertoires to cytomegalovirus serostatus. Besides the first cohort of some 670 subjects, a separate validation cohort made up of over 100 different subjects was used. To predict cytomegalovirus infection status, the study combined high-throughput TCR immunosequencing, statistical association of individual TCRs with disease status, and machine learning. A later analysis re-examined previously published TCR beta repertoires from more than 650 donors and added high-resolution HLA genotyping to investigate patterns of TCR occurrence. Rather than using new phenotypic data, the later analysis identified candidate immune exposures from TCR beta sequences and from how often those sequences occurred across donors. To decide whether each TCR beta V gene segment behaved as functional or pseudogenic, an earlier analysis of fewer than 750 of the donors relied on high-throughput TCR beta sequencing. Donor age, sex, ethnicity and CMV serostatus were collected together with the repertoire data. In a later genetic analysis, genome-wide SNP genotypes for about 65% of the roughly 700 donors were used, and that subset was treated as a discovery cohort. All discovery cohort repertoires had been generated using a single sequencing platform. Class I and class II HLA loci were covered by the typing at four-digit resolution. Typing coverage varied by locus: roughly 620-640 donors for A, B, C, DRB1 and DQB1; roughly 520 for DQA1; 600 to 610 for DPA1; 400 to 480 for DPB1. About five DR-DQ haplotypes were treated as single units for association and clustering because of strong linkage in the cohort. Across approximately 400 genotyped donors of the cohort, an average of approximately 220,000 unique TCR beta nucleotide sequences per donor were sequenced, and 15% to 20% of those sequences were non-productive. Beyond this particular receptor, the publication reports: The study listed over 150 TCR beta chains as associated with cytomegalovirus. In an earlier analysis of 450 to 750 of the donors, most TCR beta V segments appeared in productive rearrangements about 90% or about 30% of the time, broadly matching IMGT annotations. While some public TCRs were present in many individuals, most TCR sequences turned up only very rarely across donors. A later analysis found that TCR association rates varied across HLA loci, with DRB1 alleles showing the most associated TCRs and HLA-C alleles the fewest. Because counts were too low, some 17 rarely observed V segments, including chromosome 9 orphons, were left out of the earlier analysis of 500 to 650 of the donors. A further reported finding was that TCR beta sequences accurately predicted the HLA-A and HLA-B alleles for most subjects in the first cohort. The sequencing pipeline was judged likely to have produced a cluster of highly shared sequence variants as a technical artifact. Most CMV-associated TCR beta chains appeared to be HLA-restricted in a later analysis, and the HLA associations seemed to be driven largely by CMV exposure. Cytomegalovirus status was reported to be diagnosed by the classifier with high specificity and sensitivity in both the original and validation cohorts. Assigning TCR associations to individual alleles was difficult when HLA alleles, especially DR and DQ, strongly co-occurred. Three of the identified cytomegalovirus-associated TCR beta chains were confirmed in vitro to be specific for cytomegalovirus antigens. This cohort had only TCR beta chains sequenced, and the lack of alpha or paired-chain data limited which features could be detected. In a later genetic analysis, fewer N-insertions in productive TCRs were reported among donors in an Asian-associated ancestry cluster than the roughly 640-donor mean. Sequencing depth was assumed to be roughly uniform across donors in the presence/absence analyses, though that assumption may not hold. Because HLA typing was unavailable for some donors at each locus, only the typed subset was used in association tests. In a later analysis, several top co-occurrence clusters were reported to appear linked to parvovirus B19, influenza, CMV and Epstein-Barr virus. The only immune exposure information available for the cohort was CMV serostatus. A later genetic analysis associated a missense DCLRE1C variant with V-gene and J-gene trimming of TCR beta chains, and an independent cohort replicated the association. In a later analysis, around 17,000 TCR beta sequences were associated with specific HLA alleles at a false discovery rate of 0.05. The authors suggested that the approach could potentially be extended to other disease states and immunological phenotypes. Some IMGT-functional V segments, including TRBV6-2 and TRBV6-3, could not be distinguished by the 87-base-pair reads and were therefore excluded. Linkage disequilibrium might explain the correlated functional status among segregating V segments, but an unknown experimental factor could not be excluded. In a later analysis, HLA-associated TCR beta chains were found to be more clonally expanded and to have lower generation probabilities than equally common non-associated chains.

CDR1 and CDR2, per the germline V gene, are ENHRY and SYGVKD. V is cut by 0 bases and J by 4 bases, and the space between the germline ends is 16 bases. Counted from cysteine to phenylalanine, this CDR3 has 16 amino acids. CDR3 DNA only is kept here, 48 bases in frame from base 1. In total, 600 or so healthy bone marrow donors made up the cohort. Cohort members were all nominally healthy when sampled, although unrecorded immune exposures were likely present. The donor tested CMV seropositive, placing the donor among the 250 to 350 seropositive members of the cohort. Each donor provided a peripheral blood sample, and peripheral blood mononuclear cells were used for TCR beta sequencing. Genomic DNA was extracted from the blood cell samples with the Qiagen DNeasy Blood Extraction Kit. The library was prepared using the immunoSEQ multiplex PCR assay. For the multiplex PCR, a mixture combining 60 forward primers for TCR Vbeta segments and 13 reverse primers for TCR Jbeta segments was used. The CDR3 region of rearranged TCR beta genes was amplified from genomic DNA with a multiplex PCR assay. The Illumina HiSeq System was used to sequence the amplified TCR beta libraries as 87-base-pair reads. Under the source paper's analysis protocol: A later analysis counted approximately 74 million unique TCR beta chains across the 666 repertoires, and some 11 million of these chains were shared by at least two donors. To remove PCR and sequencing errors, raw reads were error-corrected and collapsed into unique sequences using a nearest-neighbor algorithm that merged closely related sequences. V, D and J gene segments were assigned by aligning CDR3 sequences to IMGT reference sequences. Each retained sequence needed at least a six-nucleotide match to both a V gene segment and a J gene segment. Rearrangements were classified as productive when the CDR3 lacked stop codons and remained in frame with V and J, and all other rearrangements were classified as non-productive. CDR3 was defined by IMGT convention, running from the second conserved V-encoded cysteine to the conserved J-encoded phenylalanine. The earlier analysis of about 530 of the donors excluded any sequence lacking an unambiguous match to a single V gene segment. In an earlier analysis of approximately 550 of the donors, V segments were called functional above 56.7% productive rearrangements and were called segregating when the between-donor standard deviation exceeded 5%. A statistical classification framework was developed to diagnose cytomegalovirus status using the catalog of TCR beta chain sequences. In a later analysis, TCR nucleotide sequences were compared against IMGT/GENE-DB human TR gene sequences so that V and J genes could be assigned. Using the TCRdist pipeline, a later analysis assigned CDR3 sequences along with most-parsimonious VDJ recombination scenarios. In a later analysis, each TCR beta chain was defined by its CDR3 amino acid sequence together with its V-gene family, and reads lacking a unique V-gene family were excluded. In a later analysis, approximately 640 highly shared, low-generation-probability nucleotide sequences were removed to address suspected cross-contamination and a sequencing artifact. A later analysis calculated a clonal expansion index for each public chain from normalized within-repertoire ranks of inferred template counts. A later analysis computed generation probabilities with a VDJ recombination model fitted to out-of-frame rearrangements, and checked the results against IGoR. Hypergeometric tests were used in a later analysis to score TCR-TCR, TCR-HLA and TCR-CMV co-occurrence, with a repertoire-size bias correction applied to the TCR pairs. In a later analysis, false discovery rates were estimated by permuting HLA or CMV assignments 20 times. In a later analysis, co-occurring TCRs were grouped using DBSCAN, and TCRdist sequence similarity was added for clustering within HLA-allele-positive subsets. Co-occurrence clustering excluded repertoires with fewer than 30,000 or more than 120,000 public chains, plus five with anomalous nucleotide sharing. As stored in TCRdb, this immuneACCESS dataset retains in-frame rearrangements with V and J assigned. A fraction of the clones does not appear; measured against another copy, unresolved V genes explain less than half of the discrepancy, and the remainder lacks a known reason. Clone size and the V and J calls come from that table; the DNA yielded D and trimming. The sample records 140,000 to 150,000 clones, around three quarters of which are singletons. 2.1% of the sample belongs to the ten largest clones.

Details on this clone: Its antigen is not yet known. There are no base qualities to consult, and no much larger clone falls within one base.

The sample taken for sequencing was PBMCs. The clonotype originates from a woman in her fifties or sixties in good health and CMV-seropositive. The chain is made from TRBV10-3 and TRBJ2-7; a tentative D call is TRBD2 (6 bases match). Here the CDR3 is given as CAISESIRGLGYEQYF. In nucleotide form, the sequence is TGTGCCATCAGTGAGTCGATCCGGGGACTTGGGTACGAGCAGTACTTC.